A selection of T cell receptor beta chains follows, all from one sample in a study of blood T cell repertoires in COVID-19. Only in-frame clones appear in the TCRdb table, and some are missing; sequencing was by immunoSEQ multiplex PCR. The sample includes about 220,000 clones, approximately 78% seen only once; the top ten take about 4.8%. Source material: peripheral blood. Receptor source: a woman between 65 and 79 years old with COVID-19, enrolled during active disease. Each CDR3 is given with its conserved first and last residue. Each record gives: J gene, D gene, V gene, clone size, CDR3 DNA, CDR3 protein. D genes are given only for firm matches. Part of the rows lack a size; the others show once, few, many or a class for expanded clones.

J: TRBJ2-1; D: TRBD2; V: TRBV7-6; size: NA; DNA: TGTGCCAGCAGCTTAGTGACCCGCGGCGGGAGGGCCGCCTACAATGAGCAGTTCTTC; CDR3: CASSLVTRGGRAAYNEQFF
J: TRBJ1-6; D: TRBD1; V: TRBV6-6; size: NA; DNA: TGTGCCAGCAGTTACGACAGGGGGCTCGATAATTCACCCCTCCACTTT; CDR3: CASSYDRGLDNSPLHF
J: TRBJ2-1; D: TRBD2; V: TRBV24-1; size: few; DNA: TGTGCCACCAGTGATGATATGACTAGCGGGGCCAATGAGCAGTTCTTC; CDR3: CATSDDMTSGANEQFF
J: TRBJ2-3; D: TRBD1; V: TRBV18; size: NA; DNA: TGTGCCAGCTCACCAGAACCGCCCCTAATGGACAGGGGGCGAACAGATACGCAGTATTTT; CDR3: CASSPEPPLMDRGRTDTQYF
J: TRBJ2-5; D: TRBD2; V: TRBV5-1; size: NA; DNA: TGCGCCAGCAGCTCCATTGGGGGGGTCCAAGAGACCCAGTACTTC; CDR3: CASSSIGGVQETQYF
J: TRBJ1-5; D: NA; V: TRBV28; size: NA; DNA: TGTGCCAGCAGTCCCTCAGGGATTCCTCAGCCCCAGCATTTT; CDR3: CASSPSGIPQPQHF
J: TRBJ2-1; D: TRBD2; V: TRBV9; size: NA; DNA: TGTGCCAGCAGCCCTAGACTAGCGGGAGGCCTCCTGAGTGAGCAGTTCTTC; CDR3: CASSPRLAGGLLSEQFF
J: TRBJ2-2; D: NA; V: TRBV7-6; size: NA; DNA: TGTGCCAGCAGCTTTTGGACTGGGACTCTCTCAACCGGGGAGCTGTTTTTT; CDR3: CASSFWTGTLSTGELFF
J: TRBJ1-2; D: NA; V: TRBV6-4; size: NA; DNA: TGTGCCAGCAGTCCCACCCGGGACACTGGTTCGCGCTACACCTTC; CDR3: CASSPTRDTGSRYTF
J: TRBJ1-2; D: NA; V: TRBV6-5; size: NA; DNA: TGTGCCAGCAGTTTGGCCGACACCCTGAACTATGGCTACACCTTC; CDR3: CASSLADTLNYGYTF
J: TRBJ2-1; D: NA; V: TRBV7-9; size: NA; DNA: TGTGCCAGCAGCTTAGAGGGCCGGGGCAATGAGCAGTTCTTC; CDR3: CASSLEGRGNEQFF
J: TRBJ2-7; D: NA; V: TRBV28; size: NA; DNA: TGTGCCAGCTTTGAGTCTGTCTACGAGCAGTACTTC; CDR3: CASFESVYEQYF
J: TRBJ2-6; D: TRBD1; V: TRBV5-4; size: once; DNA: TGTGCCAGCAACACCGGGACAGGGGGCCCTGGGGCCAACGTCCTGACTTTC; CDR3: CASNTGTGGPGANVLTF
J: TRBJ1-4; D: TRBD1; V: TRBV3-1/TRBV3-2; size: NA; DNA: TGTGCCAGCAGCTACCAGGGGGCCTCTAATGAAAAACTGTTTTTT; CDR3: CASSYQGASNEKLFF
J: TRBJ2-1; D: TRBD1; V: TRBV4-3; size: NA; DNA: TGCACCAGCAGCCTCGACAGGGGCCCCTACAATGAGCAGTTCTTC; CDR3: CTSSLDRGPYNEQFF
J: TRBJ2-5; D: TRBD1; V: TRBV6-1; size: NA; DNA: TGTGCCAGCAGTGAAAACAGGGGGCCTCAAGAGACCCAGTACTTC; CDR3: CASSENRGPQETQYF
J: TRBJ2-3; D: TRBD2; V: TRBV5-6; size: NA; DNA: TGTGCCAGCAGCAAAGCGGGAGGGACATCAGATACGCAGTATTTT; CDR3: CASSKAGGTSDTQYF
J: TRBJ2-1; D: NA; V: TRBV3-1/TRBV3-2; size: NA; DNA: TGTGCCAGCAGCCAAGTTACTAGATACAGTGAGCAGTTCTTC; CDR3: CASSQVTRYSEQFF
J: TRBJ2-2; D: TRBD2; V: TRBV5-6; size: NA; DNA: TGTGCCAGCAGCTTGGGAGGGACTAGCATTACCGGGGAGCTGTTTTTT; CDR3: CASSLGGTSITGELFF
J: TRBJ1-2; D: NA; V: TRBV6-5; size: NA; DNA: TGTGCCAGCAGTTATAACAGCTACGGAGGCTACACCTTC; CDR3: CASSYNSYGGYTF
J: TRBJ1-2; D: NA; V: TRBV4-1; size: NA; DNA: TGCGCCAGCAGCCCCGACAGTTTCTATGGCTACACCTTC; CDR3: CASSPDSFYGYTF
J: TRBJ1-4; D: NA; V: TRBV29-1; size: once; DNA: TGCAGCGTTGAGGGGGCGCAGGGTGGTGAAAAACTGTTTTTT; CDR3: CSVEGAQGGEKLFF
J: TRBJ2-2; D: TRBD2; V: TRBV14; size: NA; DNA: TGTGCCAGCAGCCAAGAGACCCTGGGACTAGCGGGATTCACCGGGGAGCTGTTTTTT; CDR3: CASSQETLGLAGFTGELFF
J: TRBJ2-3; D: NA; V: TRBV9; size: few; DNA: TGTGCCAGCAGCGATGGGACTGTCTTAGCAGATACGCAGTATTTT; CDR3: CASSDGTVLADTQYF
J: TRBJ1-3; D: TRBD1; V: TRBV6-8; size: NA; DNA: TGTGCCAGCTCTATGCCCCTGGACAGGGGCGAAAACACCATATATTTT; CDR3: CASSMPLDRGENTIYF
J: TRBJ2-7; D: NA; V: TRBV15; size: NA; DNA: TGTGCCACCAGCAGAGATAATTACGAGCAGTACTTC; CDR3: CATSRDNYEQYF
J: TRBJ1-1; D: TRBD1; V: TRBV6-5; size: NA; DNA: TGTGCCAGCAGTTACGTTGCCAGGGGGAGGTACACTGAAGCTTTCTTT; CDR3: CASSYVARGRYTEAFF
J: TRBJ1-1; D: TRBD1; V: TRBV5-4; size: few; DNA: TGTGCCAGCACCAAACAGGGGGCTGGCACTGAAGCTTTCTTT; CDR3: CASTKQGAGTEAFF
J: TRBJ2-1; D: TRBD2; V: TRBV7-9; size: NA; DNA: TGTGCCAGCAGATTTACATCGGGACTAGCATCGGGAGCAGTCTTC; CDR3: CASRFTSGLASGAVF
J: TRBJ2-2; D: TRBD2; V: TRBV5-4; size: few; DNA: TGTGCCAGCAGCCCGACTAGCGGGAGGGCCACCGGGGAGCTGTTTTTT; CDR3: CASSPTSGRATGELFF
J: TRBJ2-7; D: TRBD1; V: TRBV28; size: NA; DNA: TGTGCCAGCAGTTTAACCGGGACAGGGTCCTACGAGCAGTACTTC; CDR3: CASSLTGTGSYEQYF
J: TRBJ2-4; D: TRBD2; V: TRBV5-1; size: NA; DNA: TGCGCCAGCAGCTTCTCGGGGGGTTACATTCAGTACTTC; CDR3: CASSFSGGYIQYF
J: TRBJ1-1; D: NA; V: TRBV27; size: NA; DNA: TGTGCCAGCAGTCCCTTATTGGGGGGGAGGGTCCAAGCTTTCTTT; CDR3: CASSPLLGGRVQAFF
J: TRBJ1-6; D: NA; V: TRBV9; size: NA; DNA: TGTGCCAGCAGCCCAGGGAAGGGATACAATTCACCCCTCCACTTT; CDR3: CASSPGKGYNSPLHF
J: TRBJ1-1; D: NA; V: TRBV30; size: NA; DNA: TGTGCCTGGAGTGCCTCCAGACTATCTACTGAAGCTTTCTTT; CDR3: CAWSASRLSTEAFF
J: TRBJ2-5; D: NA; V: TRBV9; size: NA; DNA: TGTGCCAGCAGCGTAACCCGGGACAACAAAGAGACCCAGTACTTC; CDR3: CASSVTRDNKETQYF
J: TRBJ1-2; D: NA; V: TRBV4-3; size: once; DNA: TGCGCCAGCAGCCAAGGGCTCAGGGGCTCTCAGGCCGGCTACACCTTC; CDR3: CASSQGLRGSQAGYTF
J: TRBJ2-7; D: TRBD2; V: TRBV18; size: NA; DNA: TGTGCCAGCTCACCCCTCGGGGTAGCGGGAGAAAGCGAGCAGTACTTC; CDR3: CASSPLGVAGESEQYF
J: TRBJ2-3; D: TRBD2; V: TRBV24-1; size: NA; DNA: TGTGCCACCCAGGGTGCGGGAGCAGATACGCAGTATTTT; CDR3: CATQGAGADTQYF
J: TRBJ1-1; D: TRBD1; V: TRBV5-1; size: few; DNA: TGCGCCAGCGCCGGGCTGACAGGGAAGAGGGGAACTGAAGCTTTCTTT; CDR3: CASAGLTGKRGTEAFF
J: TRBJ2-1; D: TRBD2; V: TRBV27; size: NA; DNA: TGTGCCAGCAGTACAAAGCGGGAGAGTTACAATGAGCAGTTCTTC; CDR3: CASSTKRESYNEQFF
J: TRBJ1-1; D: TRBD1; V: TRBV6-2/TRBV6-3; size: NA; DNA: TGTGCCAGCAGTTACTCGACAGGGACTGAAGCTTTCTTT; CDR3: CASSYSTGTEAFF
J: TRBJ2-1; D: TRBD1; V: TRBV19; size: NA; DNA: TGTGCCAGTAGTAAAGACAGGGGTTCCTACAATGAGCAGTTCTTC; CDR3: CASSKDRGSYNEQFF
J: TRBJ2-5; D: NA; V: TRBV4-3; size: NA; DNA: TGCGCCAGCAGCCAAGACGAGCGGCAAGAGACCCAGTACTTC; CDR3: CASSQDERQETQYF
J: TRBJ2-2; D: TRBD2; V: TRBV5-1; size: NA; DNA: TGCGCCAGCAGCTGGAGCGGGAGTAACACCGGGGAGCTGTTTTTT; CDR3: CASSWSGSNTGELFF
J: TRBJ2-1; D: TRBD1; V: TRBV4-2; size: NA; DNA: TGTGCCAGCAGCGGCAGGGGACAGGGAAGCTCCTACAATGAGCAGTTCTTC; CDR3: CASSGRGQGSSYNEQFF
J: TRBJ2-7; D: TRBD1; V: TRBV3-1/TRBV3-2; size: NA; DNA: TGTGCCAGCAGCCGAGAGGACAGGTCGAAAACCTACGAGCAGTACTTC; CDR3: CASSREDRSKTYEQYF
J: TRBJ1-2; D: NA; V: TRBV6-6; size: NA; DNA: TGTGCCAGCATTCGCCTTGTAACAGGAACTAACTATGGCTACACCTTC; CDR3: CASIRLVTGTNYGYTF
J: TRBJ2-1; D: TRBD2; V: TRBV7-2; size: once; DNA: TGTGCCAGCAGCACTACTAGCGGGAGGACCTACAATGAGCAGTTCTTC; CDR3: CASSTTSGRTYNEQFF
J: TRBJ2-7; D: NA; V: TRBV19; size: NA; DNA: TGTGCCAGTAGTACCCTCGTCAGGACGGGAACCTACGAGCAGTACTTC; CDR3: CASSTLVRTGTYEQYF
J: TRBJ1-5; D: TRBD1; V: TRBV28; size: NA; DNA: TGTGCCAGCAGTTTGGGACAGTTCAATCAGCCCCAGCATTTT; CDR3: CASSLGQFNQPQHF
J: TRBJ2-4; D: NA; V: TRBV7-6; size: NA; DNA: TGTGCCAGCAGCTCCACGAGTGAAGGAGACATTCAGTACTTC; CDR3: CASSSTSEGDIQYF
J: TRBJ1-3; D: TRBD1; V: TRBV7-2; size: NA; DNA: TGTGCCAGCAGCTTAAACAGGGGGCCTGGAAACACCATATATTTT; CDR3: CASSLNRGPGNTIYF
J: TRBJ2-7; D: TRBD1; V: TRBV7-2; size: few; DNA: TGTGCCAGCAGCATACAGGGGTACTACGAGCAGTACTTC; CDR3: CASSIQGYYEQYF
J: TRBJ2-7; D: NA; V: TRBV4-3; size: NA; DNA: TGCGCCAGCAGCCGAATGATCAGCTCCTACGAGCAGTACTTC; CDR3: CASSRMISSYEQYF